A single sample is the source of the 10 T cell receptor beta chains below, sequenced in a study of beta chain features in type 1 diabetes. Overall study findings and caveats: People with Type 1 diabetes carried modestly yet significantly shorter TCRB CDR3s in all four CD4+ subsets.

Their specific antigens are unknown. The entirety of the isolated RNA underwent reverse transcription, so expressed TCRB transcripts were sequenced. Clones were sequenced by immunoSEQ multiplex PCR, and TCRdb holds only the in-frame ones, with some missing. The data show approximately 250,000 clones, roughly a tenth seen once. Sample: naive CD4+ T cells from blood. The origin of the receptors is a man younger than 45 with type 1 diabetes.

This clone was seen a handful of times. J is TRBJ2-7 and V is TRBV12-5, with 8 bases matching TRBD1. Trimming removed 6 bases from V and 1 base from J; junction bases left unmatched: 2. The germline gives CDR1 LGHNT, CDR2 FRNRAP. The CDR3 is made up of 13 amino acids. CDR3 sequence (DNA): TGTGCTAGTGGCAGGGACAGGTCCTACGAGCAGTACTTC. Protein product: CASGRDRSYEQYF.

This sequence joins TRBV30 and TRBJ2-5; D remains unclear. The CDR3 length is 13 residues. In germline, CDR1 is GTSNPN, CDR2 SVGIG (reference sequence). The V end was cut by 2 bases, the J end by 5 bases, with 12 bases between. CDR3 sequence: CAWSSTDWETQYF. DNA of the CDR3: TGTGCCTGGAGTAGTACAGATTGGGAGACCCAGTACTTC.

This clone came up a few times. J is TRBJ2-2 and V is TRBV10-3, with a weak D call TRBD1 (5 bases). The CDR3 consists of 13 residues. Germline CDR1 reads ENHRY; CDR2 reads SYGVKD. V lost 2 bases and J 4 bases, leaving 5 bases between the germline ends. CDR3 region: CAISERGTGELFF. In DNA, the CDR3 is TGTGCCATCAGTGAGAGGGGCACCGGGGAGCTGTTTTTT.

In DNA form, the CDR3 reads TGTGCCAGCTCCTTCGGGGGGCGGTACGGCAATGAGCAGTTCTTC. Translation: CASSFGGRYGNEQFF. The chain carries TRBV18 and TRBJ2-1, with a weak D call TRBD2 (7 bases). The CDR3 loop spans 15 amino acids. Germline V gene sequence: CDR1 KGHSH, CDR2 LQKENI. The ends were cut back, 6 bases at V and 6 bases at J, with 18 bases in the middle.

On this clone itself: The same CDR3 arises from other DNA sequences in this sample as well. Here the CDR3 DNA reads TGTGCCAGCAGCTTGGGACAGGGCTCCTACAATGAGCAGTTCTTC. This translates into CASSLGQGSYNEQFF. The rearrangement links TRBV5-4 to TRBJ2-1; TRBD1 matches at 7 bases. Germline loops: CDR1 SGHNT, CDR2 YYREEE (reference sequence). The CDR3 length is 15 residues. V lost 0 bases, J lost 0 bases, and 0 bases stayed unmatched.

In this sample, this clone turned up a few times. The rearrangement uses TRBV16 and TRBJ1-2; 10 nucleotides match TRBD1. Trimming cost V 4 bases and J 6 bases; bases outside gene matches: 11. The germline V gene encodes CDR1 KGHSY and CDR2 FQNENV. The CDR3 covers 16 residues. The CDR3 protein is CASSLRLDRGWHGYTF. The CDR3 DNA is TGTGCCAGCAGCCTCCGTCTGGACAGGGGGTGGCATGGCTACACCTTC.

V usage is TRBV23-1 and J usage is TRBJ2-5, with D possibly being TRBD1 (5 bases). TRBV23-1 is recorded as an ORF, its role being uncertain. Trimming left V 2 bases short and J 6 bases short, with 13 bases between. The length of the CDR3 is 14 residues. The CDR3 DNA reads TGCGCCAGCAGTCAAGCCCCAGGGAACCAGACCCAGTACTTC. Translating gives CASSQAPGNQTQYF.

The CDR3 nucleotides are TGTGCCAGCAGCGCGGGCCCGTTGGGCTACGAGCAGTACTTC. Encoded protein: CASSAGPLGYEQYF. V is TRBV5-6 and J is TRBJ2-7; tentative D call: TRBD2 (5 bases). This CDR3 region has 14 residues. CDR1 and CDR2 (germline): SGHDT, YYEEEE. The V end was cut by 4 bases, the J end by 3 bases, with 14 bases between. Full variable domain (remainder filled in from reference TRBV5-6 and TRBJ2-7): DAGVTQSPTHLIKTRGQQVTLRCSPKSGHDTVSWYQQALGQGPQFIFQYYEEEERQRGNFPDRFSGHQFPNYSSELNVNALLLGDSALYLCASSAGPLGYEQYFGPGTRLTVT.

The sample holds a few counts of this clone. V is TRBV29-1 and J is TRBJ2-7, with TRBD2 as a possible D gene (6 bases). Trimming took 3 bases from V and 5 from J, leaving 20 bases between them. This CDR3 has 15 residues. The germline V gene has CDR1 SQVTM and CDR2 ANQGSEA. The CDR3 DNA reads TGCAGCGTTGAGGTTCGGGGGTTGTTTGTACACGAGCAGTACTTC. The encoded protein is CSVEVRGLFVHEQYF.

The gene calls are TRBV20-1 and TRBJ2-2; D uncertain. The ends were cut back, 3 bases at V and 6 bases at J, with 5 bases in the middle. Per germline, CDR1 DFQATT and CDR2 SNEGSKA (reference sequence). The CDR3 is 11 amino acids. The CDR3 protein is CSASIPGELFF. The DNA of the CDR3 is TGCAGTGCTAGTATTCCCGGGGAGCTGTTTTTT.